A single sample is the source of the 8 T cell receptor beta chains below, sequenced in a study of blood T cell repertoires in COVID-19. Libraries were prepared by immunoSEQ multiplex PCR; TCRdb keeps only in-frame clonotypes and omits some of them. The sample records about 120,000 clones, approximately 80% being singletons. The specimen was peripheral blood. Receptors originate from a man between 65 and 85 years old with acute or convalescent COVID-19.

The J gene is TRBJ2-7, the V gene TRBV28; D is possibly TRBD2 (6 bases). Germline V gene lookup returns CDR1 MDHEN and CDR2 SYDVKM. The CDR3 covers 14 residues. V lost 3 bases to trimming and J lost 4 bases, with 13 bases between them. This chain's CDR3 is CASSFTGVGYEQYF. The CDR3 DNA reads TGTGCCAGCAGTTTTACGGGAGTCGGGTACGAGCAGTACTTC. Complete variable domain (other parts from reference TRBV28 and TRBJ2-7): DVKVTQSSRYLVKRTGEKVFLECVQDMDHENMFWYRQDPGLGLRLIYFSYDVKMKEKGDIPEGYSVSREKKERFSLILESASTNQTSMYLCASSFTGVGYEQYFGPGTRLTVT.

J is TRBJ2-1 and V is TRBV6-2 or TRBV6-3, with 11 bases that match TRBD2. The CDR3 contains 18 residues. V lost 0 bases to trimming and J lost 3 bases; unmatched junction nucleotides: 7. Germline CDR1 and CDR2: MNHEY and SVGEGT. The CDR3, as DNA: TGTGCCAGCAGTTACTCCCCACTAGCGGGAGACCACTACAATGAGCAGTTCTTC. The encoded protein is CASSYSPLAGDHYNEQFF.

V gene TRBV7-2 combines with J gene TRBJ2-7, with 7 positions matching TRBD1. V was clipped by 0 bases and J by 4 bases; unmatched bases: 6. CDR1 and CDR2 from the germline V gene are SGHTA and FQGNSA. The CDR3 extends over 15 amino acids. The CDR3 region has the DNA TGTGCCAGCAGCTTAGCCTGGGCCAGGGGGTACGAGCAGTACTTC. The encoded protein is CASSLAWARGYEQYF.

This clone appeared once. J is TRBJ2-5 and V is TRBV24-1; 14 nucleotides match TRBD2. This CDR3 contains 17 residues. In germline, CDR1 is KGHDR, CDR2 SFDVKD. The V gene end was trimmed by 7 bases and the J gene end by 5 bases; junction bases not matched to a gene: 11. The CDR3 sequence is CATSDGTSGRVGETQYF. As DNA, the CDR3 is TGTGCCACCAGCGACGGGACTAGCGGGAGAGTTGGGGAGACCCAGTACTTC.

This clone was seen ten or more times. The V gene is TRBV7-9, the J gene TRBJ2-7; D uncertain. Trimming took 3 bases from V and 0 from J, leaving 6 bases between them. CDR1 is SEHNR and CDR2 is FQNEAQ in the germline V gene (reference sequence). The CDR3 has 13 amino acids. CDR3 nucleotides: TGTGCCAGCAGCTTGGGCAACTCCTACGAGCAGTACTTC. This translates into CASSLGNSYEQYF.

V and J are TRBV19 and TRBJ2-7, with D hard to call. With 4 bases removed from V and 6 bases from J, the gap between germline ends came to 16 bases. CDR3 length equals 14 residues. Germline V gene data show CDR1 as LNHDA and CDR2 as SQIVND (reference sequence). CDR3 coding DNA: TGTGCCAGTAGTAAAGCAGTCCGGGTTGGCGAGCAGTACTTC. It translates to CASSKAVRVGEQYF.

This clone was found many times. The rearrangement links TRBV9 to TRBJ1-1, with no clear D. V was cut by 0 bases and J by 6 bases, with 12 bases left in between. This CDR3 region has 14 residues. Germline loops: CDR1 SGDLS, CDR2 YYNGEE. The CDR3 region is CASSVESGLSEAFF. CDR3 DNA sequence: TGTGCCAGCAGCGTAGAATCAGGCTTGTCTGAAGCTTTCTTT.

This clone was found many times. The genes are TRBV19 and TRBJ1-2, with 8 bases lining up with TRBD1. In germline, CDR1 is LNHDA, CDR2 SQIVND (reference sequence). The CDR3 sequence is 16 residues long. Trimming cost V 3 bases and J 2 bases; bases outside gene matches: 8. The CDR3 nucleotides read TGTGCCAGTAGTATGGACAGGGATATGTGGAACTATGGCTACACCTTC. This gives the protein CASSMDRDMWNYGYTF.